This T cell receptor beta chain is drawn from a study of T cells after yellow fever vaccination. Synthesis of TCR cDNA relied on 5'RACE template switching, which attached a universal primer site and UMIs. Each CDR3 protein gets one entry after TCRdb re-called the 5' RACE reads with MiXCR. This table has 200,000 to 250,000 distinct CDR3 sequences, approximately 3% appearing once. Findings and caveats of the study: Weaker, the secondary response had a peak occurring faster, on day 5 versus 15.

Turning to this clonotype: Its antigen is currently unknown.

The length of the CDR3 is 15 residues. Trimming removed 8 bases at V and 2 bases at J, with 17 bases between. Looked up from germline, CDR1 is SEHNR and CDR2 is FQNEAQ (reference sequence). The sample in question was CD4+ T cells sorted from PBMCs, obtained 10 days after the yellow fever booster vaccination. The chain recombines TRBV7-9 with TRBJ2-3; D may be TRBD1 or TRBD2 (5 bases each). The TCR was taken from a man younger than 35 who received the YFV17D yellow fever vaccine. CDR3 region: CASRGVQSYTDTQYF. For the CDR3, the DNA is TGTGCCAGCCGAGGGGTGCAGAGCTACACAGATACGCAGTATTTT.